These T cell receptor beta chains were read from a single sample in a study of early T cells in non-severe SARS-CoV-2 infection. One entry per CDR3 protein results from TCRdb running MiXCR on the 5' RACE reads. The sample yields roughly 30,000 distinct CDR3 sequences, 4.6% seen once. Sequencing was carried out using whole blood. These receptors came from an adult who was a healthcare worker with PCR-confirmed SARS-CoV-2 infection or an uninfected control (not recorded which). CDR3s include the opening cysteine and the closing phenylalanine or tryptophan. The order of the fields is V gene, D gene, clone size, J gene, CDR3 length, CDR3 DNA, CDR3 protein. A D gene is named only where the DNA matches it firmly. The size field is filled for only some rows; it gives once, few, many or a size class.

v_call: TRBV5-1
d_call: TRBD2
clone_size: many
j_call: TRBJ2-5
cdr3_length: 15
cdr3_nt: TGCGCCAGCAGCCCACTAGCGGGGGGCCAAGAGACCCAGTACTTC
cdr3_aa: CASSPLAGGQETQYF

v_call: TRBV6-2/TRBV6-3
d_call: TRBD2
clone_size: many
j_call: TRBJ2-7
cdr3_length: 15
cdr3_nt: TGTGCCTCCCAGCCGGTGGGACTAGCTTCCTACGAGCAGTACTTC
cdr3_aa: CASQPVGLASYEQYF

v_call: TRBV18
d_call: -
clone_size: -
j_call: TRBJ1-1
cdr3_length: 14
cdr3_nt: TGTGCCAGCTCACCAAGTCTGCAGCTCCATGAAGCTTTCTTT
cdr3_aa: CASSPSLQLHEAFF

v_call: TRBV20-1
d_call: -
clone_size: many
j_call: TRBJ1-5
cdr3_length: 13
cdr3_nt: TGCAGTGCTAGAGTGGGGTTAGGACAGCCCCAGCATTTT
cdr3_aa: CSARVGLGQPQHF

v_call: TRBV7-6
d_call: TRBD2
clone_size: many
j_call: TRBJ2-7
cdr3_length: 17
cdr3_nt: TGTGCCAGCAGCTCAGGACTAGCGGGAGGATACCTCTACGAGCAGTACTTC
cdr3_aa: CASSSGLAGGYLYEQYF

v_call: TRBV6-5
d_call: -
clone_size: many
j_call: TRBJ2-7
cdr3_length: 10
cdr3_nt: TGTGCCAGCAGTATCTACGAGCAGTACTTC
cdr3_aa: CASSIYEQYF

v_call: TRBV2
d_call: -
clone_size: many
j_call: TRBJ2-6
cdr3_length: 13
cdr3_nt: TGTGCCAGCACGAGCTCTGGGGCCAACGTCCTGACTTTC
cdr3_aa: CASTSSGANVLTF

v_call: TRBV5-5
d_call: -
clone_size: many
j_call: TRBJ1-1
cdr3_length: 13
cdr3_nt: TGTGCCAGCAGCTTAACAGATAACACTGAAGCTTTCTTT
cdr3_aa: CASSLTDNTEAFF

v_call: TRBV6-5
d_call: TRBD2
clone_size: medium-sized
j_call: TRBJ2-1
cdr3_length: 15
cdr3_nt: TGTGCCAGCAGTTACTCAGCGGGATCATACAATGAGCAGTTCTTC
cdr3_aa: CASSYSAGSYNEQFF

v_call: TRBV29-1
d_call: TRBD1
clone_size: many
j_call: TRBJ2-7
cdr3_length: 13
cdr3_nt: TGCAGCGTTGAAGCCCCGACAGGGAACGAGCAGTACTTC
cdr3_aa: CSVEAPTGNEQYF

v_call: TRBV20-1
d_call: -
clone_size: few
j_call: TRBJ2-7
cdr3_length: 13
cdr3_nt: TGCAGTGCTGGGGGGGCCTACGACTACGAGCAGTACTTC
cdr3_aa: CSAGGAYDYEQYF

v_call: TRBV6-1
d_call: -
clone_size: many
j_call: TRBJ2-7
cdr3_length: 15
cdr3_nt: TGTGCCAGCAGTGGAAACCTGATATTATACTACGAGCAGTACTTC
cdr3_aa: CASSGNLILYYEQYF

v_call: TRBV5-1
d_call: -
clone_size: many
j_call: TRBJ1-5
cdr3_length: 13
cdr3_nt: TGCGCCAGCAGCTTATCAGGGAATCAGCCCCAGCATTTT
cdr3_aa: CASSLSGNQPQHF

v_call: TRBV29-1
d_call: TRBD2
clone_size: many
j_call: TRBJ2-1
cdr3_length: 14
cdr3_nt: TGCAGCGTGACACTAGCGTTTTCCTACAATGAGCAGTTCTTC
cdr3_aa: CSVTLAFSYNEQFF

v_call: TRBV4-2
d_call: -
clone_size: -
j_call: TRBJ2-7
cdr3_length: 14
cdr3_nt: TGTGCCAGCAGCCAAGAGGTCGGACCCTACGAGCAGTACTTC
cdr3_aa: CASSQEVGPYEQYF

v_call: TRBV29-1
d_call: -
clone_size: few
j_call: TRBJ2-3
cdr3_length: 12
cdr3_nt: TGCAGCGTTGTTGCGTCTGGAGATACGCAGTATTTT
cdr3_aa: CSVVASGDTQYF

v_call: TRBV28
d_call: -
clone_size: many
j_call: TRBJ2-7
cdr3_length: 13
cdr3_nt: TGTGCCAGCAGCCCTACGGCCACCTACGAGCAGTACTTC
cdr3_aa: CASSPTATYEQYF

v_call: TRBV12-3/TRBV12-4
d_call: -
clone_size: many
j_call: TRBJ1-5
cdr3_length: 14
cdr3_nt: TGTGCCAGCAGTTTAGGGGATCGCAATCAGCCCCAGCATTTT
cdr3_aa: CASSLGDRNQPQHF

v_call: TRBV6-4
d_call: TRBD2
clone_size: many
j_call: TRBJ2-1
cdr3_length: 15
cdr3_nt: TGTGCCAGCAGTGACTCGACGGGGGGGTACAATGAGCAGTTCTTC
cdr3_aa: CASSDSTGGYNEQFF

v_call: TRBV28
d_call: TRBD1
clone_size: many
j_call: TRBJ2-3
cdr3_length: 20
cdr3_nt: TGTGCCAGCAGCCGAACAGGGGGCTACACACATAGAGGTCGAACAGATACGCAGTATTTT
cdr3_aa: CASSRTGGYTHRGRTDTQYF

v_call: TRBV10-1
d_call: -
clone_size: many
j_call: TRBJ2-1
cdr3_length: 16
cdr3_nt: TGCGCCAGCAGGCCTCTACAGGGAAGGCCCTACAATGAGCAGTTCTTC
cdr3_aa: CASRPLQGRPYNEQFF

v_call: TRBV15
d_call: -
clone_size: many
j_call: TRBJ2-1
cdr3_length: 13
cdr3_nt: TGTGCCACCAGCGGTCAGAGAAACAATGAGCAGTTCTTC
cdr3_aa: CATSGQRNNEQFF

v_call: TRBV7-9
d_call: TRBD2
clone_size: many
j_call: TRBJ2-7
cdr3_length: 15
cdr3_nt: TGTGCCAGCAGCTTAGATAGGCTAGCGGTTCGCGAGCAGTACTTC
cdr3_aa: CASSLDRLAVREQYF

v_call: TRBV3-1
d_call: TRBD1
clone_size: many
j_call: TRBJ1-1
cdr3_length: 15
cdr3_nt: TGTGCCAGCAGCTCTGAGACAGGGGCCAGCTCCCCAGCTTTCTTT
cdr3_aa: CASSSETGASSPAFF

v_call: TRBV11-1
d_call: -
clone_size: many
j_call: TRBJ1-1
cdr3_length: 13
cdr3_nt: TGTGCCAGCAGCCCTTACAGGGAAACTGAAGCTTTCTTT
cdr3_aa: CASSPYRETEAFF

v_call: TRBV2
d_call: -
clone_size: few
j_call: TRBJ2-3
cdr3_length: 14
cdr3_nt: TGTGCCAGCACCTGGGGCCTAGGGACAGATACGCAGTATTTT
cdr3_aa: CASTWGLGTDTQYF

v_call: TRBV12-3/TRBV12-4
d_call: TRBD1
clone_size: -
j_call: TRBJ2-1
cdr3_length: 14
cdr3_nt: TGTGCCAGCAGTCGAGGGACAGTCCTGGGTTTACGGTTCTTC
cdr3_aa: CASSRGTVLGLRFF